The sequence of this T cell receptor beta chain was determined in a study of blood T cell repertoires in COVID-19. The study recruited exposed participants who had met a COVID-19 case within 2 weeks before entry. TCRdb's copy holds only in-frame clones and misses some; the assay was immunoSEQ multiplex PCR. The table shows 200,000 to 250,000 clones, with about nine tenths occurring only once. Sequences were obtained from PBMCs or T cells enriched from blood (not recorded which). This TCR was sampled from a man aged 45 to 65 who had been exposed to COVID-19.

In DNA, the CDR3 is TGTGCTAGTGGTTTGTCCTTCTATGGCTACACCTTC. It is translated as CASGLSFYGYTF. The chain is built from TRBV12-5 and TRBJ1-2; D remains ambiguous. Germline V CDR1 and CDR2: LGHNT, FRNRAP. V shed 2 bases and J shed 4 bases, with 5 bases lying between them. The length of the CDR3 is 12 residues.